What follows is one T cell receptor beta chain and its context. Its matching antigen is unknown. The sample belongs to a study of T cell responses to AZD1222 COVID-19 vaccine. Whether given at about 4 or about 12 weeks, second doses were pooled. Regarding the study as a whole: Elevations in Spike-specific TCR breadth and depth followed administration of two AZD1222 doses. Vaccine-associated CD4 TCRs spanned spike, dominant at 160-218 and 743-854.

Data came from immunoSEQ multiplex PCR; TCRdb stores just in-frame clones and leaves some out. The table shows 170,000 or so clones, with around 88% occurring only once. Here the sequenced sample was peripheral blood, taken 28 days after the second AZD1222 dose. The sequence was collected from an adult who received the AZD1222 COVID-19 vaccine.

CDR3 nucleotide sequence: TGTGCCAGCAGCTTACCCTGGACAGAGGGAGGCACAGATACGCAGTATTTT. It specifies CASSLPWTEGGTDTQYF. J is TRBJ2-3 and V is TRBV7-9; D is perhaps TRBD1 (6 bases). The V end was cut by 2 bases, the J end by 1 base, with 16 bases between. CDR1 is SEHNR and CDR2 is FQNEAQ in the germline V gene (reference sequence). The CDR3 has 17 residues.